The T cell receptor (beta chain) under discussion was sequenced for a study of T-cell reconstitution after alpha-beta-depleted transplantation in children. Whole-study findings and limits: T-cell numbers and diversity one year post-transplant derived largely from freshly generated T cells. After transplant, at about two months, alpha-beta T cells were reportedly derived from several hundred expanded graft clones. TCRbeta diversity was high at day 60 in some patients (a result of surviving recipient T cells and thymic progenitors).

The CDR3 extends over 12 amino acids. V lost 3 bases and J 6 bases, leaving 6 bases between the germline ends. Details on this clonotype: The target antigen is unknown.

TCRbeta library construction was performed incorporating unique molecular identifiers. TCRdb reprocessed the PCR reads with MiXCR, giving one entry per CDR3 protein. Seen here are about 980,000 distinct CDR3 sequences, about 30% observed once, and the top ten hold about 28%. The chain carries TRBV12-3 or TRBV12-4 and TRBJ1-5, with D hard to call. The sample was PBMCs, mostly from graft donor cells, taken 360 days after TCRalphabeta/CD19-depleted stem cell transplant. This TCR derives from a boy less than two years old who had a stem cell transplant for SCID, so the T cells may come from the graft donor. The DNA of the CDR3 is TGTGCCAGCAGTTTTCGGCCTCAGCCCCAGCATTTT. This gives the protein CASSFRPQPQHF.